This T cell receptor beta chain derives from a study of TIL therapy for anti-PD-1-resistant metastatic lung cancer. Overall study: Median tumor mutation burden was 1.5 mutations per megabase.

CDR1 LNHDA and CDR2 SQIVND come from the germline V gene (reference sequence). Trimming took 7 bases from V and 9 from J, leaving 15 bases between them. There are 13 residues in the CDR3. Time point: pre-treatment sample, taken before nivolumab and TIL therapy. The immunoSEQ assay was v3. Only in-frame clones appear in the TCRdb table, and some are missing; sequencing was by immunoSEQ multiplex PCR. The sample has 60,000 or so clones; about 69% are singletons. Sequences were derived from blood, sampled at baseline. The chain carries TRBV19 and TRBJ2-2, with a tentative D call TRBD1 (6 bases). The TCR originated in a person aged 25-85 years with non-small cell lung cancer. The CDR3 reads CASIQTGRRELFF. CDR3 coding DNA: TGTGCCAGTATACAGACAGGTCGAAGGGAGCTGTTTTTT.